This TCR beta chain was recorded in a study of spatial heterogeneity in lung cancer. Across the whole study: Averaged across combinations, each unique TCR and UMI pairing appeared more than ten times in raw reads, which were uncorrected.

The time point here: sample taken at primary tumor resection. Whole RNA was taken from tumor, nontumor lung or frozen PBMC; it was then sequenced unsorted. The CDR3 extends over 13 amino acids. The V end was cut by 7 bases, the J end by 6 bases, with 16 bases between. Every individual TCR cDNA molecule carried its own unique molecular identifier, which allowed correction of PCR and sequencing errors. One entry per CDR3 protein results from TCRdb running MiXCR on the 5' RACE reads. The table lists about 39,000 distinct CDR3 sequences, 3% to 3.5% of them singletons. This clonotype was found many times. This sequence originates from a male donor with early-stage non-small cell lung cancer. The specimen comprised normal lung tissue next to the tumor, sampled at surgery. The genes are TRBV12-3 or TRBV12-4 and TRBJ2-7, with no clear D. CDR3: CASTRRRSGEQYF. CDR3 bases: TGTGCCAGCACTCGTAGGCGATCCGGCGAGCAGTACTTC.